This T cell receptor (beta chain) was captured in a study of cytomegalovirus exposure and HLA in healthy donors. About the research overall: The roughly 110 validation repertoires were reported in a later analysis to have been generated on the same platform as the roughly 680 first-cohort repertoires.

The CDR3 is made up of 14 amino acids. V was pared by 3 bases and J by 6 bases, with 14 bases between. The germline V gene encodes CDR1 WSHSY and CDR2 SAAADI. TCRdb's copy holds only in-frame clones and misses some; the assay was immunoSEQ multiplex PCR. Altogether fewer than 70,000 clones are present, around 96% being singletons, with the ten largest covering 0.7% to 0.95%. The sequence was obtained from a man aged 18 to 30 in good health and CMV-seronegative. The chain has TRBV10-2 and TRBJ2-5; unclear D gene. Sequencing input: PBMCs. CDR3 nucleotide sequence: TGCGCCAGCAGTGAAGTCGTTGAGAGTAAGACCCAGTACTTC. The encoded protein is CASSEVVESKTQYF.